This T cell receptor beta chain was found in a study of shared clonotypes between healthy human individuals. Study outcomes and limitations: Shared clonotypes: roughly 5% naive CD4, roughly 4% naive CD8, 2% to 2.5% memory CD4, about 0.4% memory CD8.

Trimming at V came to 6 bases and at J to 14 bases, leaving 10 bases not matched to a gene. The germline V gene has CDR1 MDHEN and CDR2 SYDVKM. This CDR3 comprises 13 residues. The assay was immunoSEQ multiplex PCR, and TCRdb's table has in-frame clones only and misses some. The data show approximately 600,000 clones, approximately 96% seen once. This clone has a single count. Antigen: not known. CD45RO-negative CD8 cells positively selected for CCR7 made up the naive population, which excluded terminally differentiated effector memory CD45RA+ cells. The receptor comes from a woman aged 30 to 39 in good health. Sequencing used naive CD8+ T cells sorted from blood. The gene calls are TRBV28 and TRBJ2-1, with 10 nucleotides matching TRBD2. The CDR3 here is CASRSLAGAREFF. As DNA, the CDR3 is TGTGCCAGCAGATCTCTAGCGGGAGCGAGGGAGTTCTTC.